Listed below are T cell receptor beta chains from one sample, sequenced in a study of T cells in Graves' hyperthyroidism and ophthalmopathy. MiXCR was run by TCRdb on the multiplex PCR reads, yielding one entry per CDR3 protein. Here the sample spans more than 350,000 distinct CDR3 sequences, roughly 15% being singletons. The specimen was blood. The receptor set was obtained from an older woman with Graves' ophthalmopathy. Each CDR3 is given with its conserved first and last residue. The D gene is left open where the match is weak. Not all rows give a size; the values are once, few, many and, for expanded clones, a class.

CASSPISYAGGETQYF | TGTGCCAGCAGTCCCATATCCTATGCAGGGGGAGAGACCCAGTACTTC | TRBJ2-5 | TRBD1 | many | TRBV11-2
CASSYPGTRETQYF | TGTGCCAGCAGTTATCCCGGGACGAGGGAGACCCAGTACTTC | TRBJ2-5 | - | many | TRBV6-2/TRBV6-3
CASSVDGYSNQPQHF | TGTGCCAGCAGCGTAGACGGGTATAGCAATCAGCCCCAGCATTTT | TRBJ1-5 | - | few | TRBV9
CASSQDLPSSGGKNIQYF | TGTGCCAGCAGCCAAGATCTCCCATCGTCAGGGGGCAAAAACATTCAGTACTTC | TRBJ2-4 | TRBD1 | few | TRBV3-1
CSAGDSNTEAFF | TGCAGCGCCGGGGACAGCAACACTGAAGCTTTCTTT | TRBJ1-1 | TRBD1 | few | TRBV29-1
CASSLYVGYEQYF | TGTGCCAGCAGCTTATATGTGGGCTACGAGCAGTACTTC | TRBJ2-7 | - | many | TRBV7-9
CASSLAVGGGPYEQYF | TGCGCCAGCAGCTTGGCGGTGGGGGGAGGGCCCTACGAGCAGTACTTC | TRBJ2-7 | TRBD2 | - | TRBV5-1
CASSRTGGLDEQYF | TGTGCCAGCAGCCGGACAGGGGGACTAGACGAGCAGTACTTC | TRBJ2-7 | TRBD1 | many | TRBV11-2
CSAFTSGRGTGELFF | TGCAGCGCATTCACTAGCGGACGGGGCACCGGGGAGCTGTTTTTT | TRBJ2-2 | TRBD2 | - | TRBV29-1
CASSGLGGGGNIQYF | TGTGCCAGCAGTGGCCTAGGAGGGGGTGGAAACATTCAGTACTTC | TRBJ2-4 | - | many | TRBV2
CASYADSSKGYEKLFF | TGTGCCAGCTACGCAGATTCTTCGAAGGGTTATGAAAAACTGTTTTTT | TRBJ1-4 | - | few | TRBV7-9
CSVEVAVETQYF | TGCAGCGTTGAAGTAGCTGTGGAGACCCAGTACTTC | TRBJ2-5 | - | many | TRBV29-1
CASSLETGANTEAFF | TGTGCCAGCTCACTAGAAACAGGGGCGAACACTGAAGCTTTCTTT | TRBJ1-1 | TRBD1 | - | TRBV18
CATADPSDTEAFF | TGCGCCACCGCGGACCCCTCCGACACTGAAGCTTTCTTT | TRBJ1-1 | - | - | TRBV10-2
CASSQAWGVMNTEAFF | TGTGCCAGCAGCCAAGCCTGGGGGGTAATGAACACTGAAGCTTTCTTT | TRBJ1-1 | - | - | TRBV14
CASNPGGSNYGYTF | TGTGCCAGCAACCCGGGGGGGTCAAACTATGGCTACACCTTC | TRBJ1-2 | - | - | TRBV28
CASSRNSGTGAVEQYF | TGTGCCAGCAGTCGTAATTCCGGGACAGGGGCCGTCGAGCAGTACTTC | TRBJ2-7 | TRBD1 | - | TRBV12-3/TRBV12-4
CASSPGQGNYEQYF | TGCGCCAGCAGCCCGGGACAGGGAAACTACGAGCAGTACTTC | TRBJ2-7 | TRBD1 | few | TRBV5-1
CAREGSANTDTQYF | TGTGCCAGGGAGGGTAGCGCTAACACAGATACGCAGTATTTT | TRBJ2-3 | - | many | TRBV2
CAISEPGITIGQYF | TGTGCCATCAGTGAGCCGGGAATCACTATTGGGCAGTACTTC | TRBJ2-7 | - | many | TRBV10-3
CASSEGGAGGGETQYF | TGTGCCAGCAGTGAAGGGGGAGCGGGAGGTGGGGAGACCCAGTACTTC | TRBJ2-5 | TRBD2 | many | TRBV6-1
CASHPTSATYNEQFF | TGTGCCAGCCACCCGACTAGCGCGACATACAATGAGCAGTTCTTC | TRBJ2-1 | TRBD2 | many | TRBV2
CSAGLADYEQYF | TGCAGTGCAGGACTAGCGGACTACGAGCAGTACTTC | TRBJ2-7 | TRBD2 | - | TRBV20-1
CSARVGDRGRFYRYNEQFF | TGCAGTGCTAGAGTTGGGGACAGGGGGCGATTTTACCGCTACAATGAGCAGTTCTTC | TRBJ2-1 | TRBD1 | - | TRBV20-1